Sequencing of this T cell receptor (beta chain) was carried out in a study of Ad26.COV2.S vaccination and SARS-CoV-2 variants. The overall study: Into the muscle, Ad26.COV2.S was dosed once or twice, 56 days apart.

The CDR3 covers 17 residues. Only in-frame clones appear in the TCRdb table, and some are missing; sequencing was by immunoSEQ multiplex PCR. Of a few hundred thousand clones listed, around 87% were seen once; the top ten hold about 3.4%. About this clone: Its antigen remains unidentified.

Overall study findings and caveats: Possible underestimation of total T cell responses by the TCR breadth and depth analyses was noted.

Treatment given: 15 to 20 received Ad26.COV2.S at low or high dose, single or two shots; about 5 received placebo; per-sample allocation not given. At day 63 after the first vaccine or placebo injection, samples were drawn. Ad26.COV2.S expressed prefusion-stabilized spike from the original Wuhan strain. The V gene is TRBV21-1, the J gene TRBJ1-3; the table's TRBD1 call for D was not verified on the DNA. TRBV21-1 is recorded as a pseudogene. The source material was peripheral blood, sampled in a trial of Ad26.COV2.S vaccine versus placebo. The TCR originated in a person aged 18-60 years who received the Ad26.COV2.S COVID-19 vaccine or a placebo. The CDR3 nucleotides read TGTGCCATCCCAGGGGTTAATCAGGGGTCTGGTGGAAACACCATATATTTT. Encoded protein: CAIPGVNQGSGGNTIYF.